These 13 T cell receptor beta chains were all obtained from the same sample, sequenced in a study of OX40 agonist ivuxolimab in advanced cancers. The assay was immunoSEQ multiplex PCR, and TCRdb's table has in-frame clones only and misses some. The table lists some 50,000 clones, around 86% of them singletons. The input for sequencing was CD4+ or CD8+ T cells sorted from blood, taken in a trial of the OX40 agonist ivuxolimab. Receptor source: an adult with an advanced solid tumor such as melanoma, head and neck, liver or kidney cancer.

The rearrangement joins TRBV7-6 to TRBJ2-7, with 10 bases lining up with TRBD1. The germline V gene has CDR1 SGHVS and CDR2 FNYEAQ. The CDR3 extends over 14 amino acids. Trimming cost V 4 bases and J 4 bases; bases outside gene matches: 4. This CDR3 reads CASSSGTGEYEQYF. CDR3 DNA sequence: TGTGCCAGCAGCTCGGGGACAGGGGAATACGAGCAGTACTTC.

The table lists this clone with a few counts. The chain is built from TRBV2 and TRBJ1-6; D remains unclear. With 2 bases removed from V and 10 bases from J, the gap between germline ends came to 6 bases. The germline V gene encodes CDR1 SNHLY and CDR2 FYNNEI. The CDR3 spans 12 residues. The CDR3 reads CASSERKSPLHF. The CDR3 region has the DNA TGTGCCAGCAGTGAACGGAAATCACCCCTCCACTTT. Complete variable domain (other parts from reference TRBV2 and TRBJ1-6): EPEVTQTPSHQVTQMGQEVILRCVPISNHLYFYWYRQILGQKVEFLVSFYNNEISEKSEIFDDQFSVERPDGSNFTLKIRSTKLEDSAMYFCASSERKSPLHFGNGTRLTVT.

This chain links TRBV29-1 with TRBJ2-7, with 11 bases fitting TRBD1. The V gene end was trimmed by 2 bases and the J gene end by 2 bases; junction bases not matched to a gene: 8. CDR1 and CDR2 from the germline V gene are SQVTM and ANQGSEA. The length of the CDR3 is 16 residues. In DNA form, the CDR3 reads TGCAGCGTTGAACTAACCGGGACAGGGGGTCCCTACGAGCAGTACTTC. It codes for CSVELTGTGGPYEQYF.

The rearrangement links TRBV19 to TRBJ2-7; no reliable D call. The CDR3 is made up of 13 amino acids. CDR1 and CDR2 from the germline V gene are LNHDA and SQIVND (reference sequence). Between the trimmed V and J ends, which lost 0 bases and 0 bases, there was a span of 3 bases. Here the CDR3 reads CASSIDFSYEQYF. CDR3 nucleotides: TGTGCCAGTAGTATAGATTTCTCCTACGAGCAGTACTTC.

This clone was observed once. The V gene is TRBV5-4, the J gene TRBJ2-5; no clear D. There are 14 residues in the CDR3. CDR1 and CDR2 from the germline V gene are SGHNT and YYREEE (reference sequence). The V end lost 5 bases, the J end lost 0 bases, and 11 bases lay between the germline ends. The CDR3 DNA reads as TGTGCCAGCAGACCGGACCGGGACCAAGAGACCCAGTACTTC. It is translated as CASRPDRDQETQYF.

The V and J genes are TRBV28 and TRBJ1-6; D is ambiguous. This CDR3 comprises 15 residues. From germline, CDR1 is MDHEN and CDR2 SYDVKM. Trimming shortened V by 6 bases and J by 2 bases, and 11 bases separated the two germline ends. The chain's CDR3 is CASRFRLTYNSPLHF. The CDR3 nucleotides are TGTGCCAGCAGATTCCGGCTTACCTATAATTCACCCCTCCACTTT.

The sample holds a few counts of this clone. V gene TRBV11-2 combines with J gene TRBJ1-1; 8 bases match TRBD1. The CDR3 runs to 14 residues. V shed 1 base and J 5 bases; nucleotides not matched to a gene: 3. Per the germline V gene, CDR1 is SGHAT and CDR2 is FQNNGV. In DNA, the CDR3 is TGTGCCAGCAGCTTAGGCCAGGGGGCTACTGAAGCTTTCTTT. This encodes CASSLGQGATEAFF. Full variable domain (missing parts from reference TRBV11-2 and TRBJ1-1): EAGVAQSPRYKIIEKRQSVAFWCNPISGHATLYWYQQILGQGPKLLIQFQNNGVVDDSQLPKDRFSAERLKGVDSTLKIQPAKLEDSAVYLCASSLGQGATEAFFGQGTRLTVV.

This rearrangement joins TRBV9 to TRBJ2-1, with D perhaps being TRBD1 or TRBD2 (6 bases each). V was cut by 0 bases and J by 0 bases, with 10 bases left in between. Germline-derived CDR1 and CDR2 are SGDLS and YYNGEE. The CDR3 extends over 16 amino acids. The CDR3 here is CASSVVADSSYNEQFF. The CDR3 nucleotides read TGTGCCAGCAGCGTAGTAGCGGACAGCTCCTACAATGAGCAGTTCTTC.

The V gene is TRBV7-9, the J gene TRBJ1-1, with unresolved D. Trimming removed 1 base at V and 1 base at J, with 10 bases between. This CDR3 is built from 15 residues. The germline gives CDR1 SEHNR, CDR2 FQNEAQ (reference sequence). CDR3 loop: CASSLEAGPNTEAFF. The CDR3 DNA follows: TGTGCCAGCAGCTTAGAGGCAGGCCCGAACACTGAAGCTTTCTTT.

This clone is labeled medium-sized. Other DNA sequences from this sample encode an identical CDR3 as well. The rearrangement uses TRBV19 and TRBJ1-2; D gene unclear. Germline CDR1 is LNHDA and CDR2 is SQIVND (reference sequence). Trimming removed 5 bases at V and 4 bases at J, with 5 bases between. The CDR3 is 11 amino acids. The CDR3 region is CASSYSYGYTF. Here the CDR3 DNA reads TGTGCCAGTAGTTACAGCTATGGCTACACCTTC.

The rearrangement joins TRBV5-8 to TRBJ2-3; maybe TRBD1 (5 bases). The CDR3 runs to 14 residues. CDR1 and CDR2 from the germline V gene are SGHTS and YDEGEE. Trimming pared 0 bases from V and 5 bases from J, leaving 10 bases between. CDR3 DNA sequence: TGTGCCAGCAGCTTGGTAGGGGATGGAGATACGCAGTATTTT. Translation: CASSLVGDGDTQYF.

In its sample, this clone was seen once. CDR3 region: CASSETGDREKLFF. In DNA, the CDR3 is TGTGCCAGCAGCGAGACAGGGGACCGCGAAAAACTGTTTTTT. The chain is built from TRBV5-4 and TRBJ1-4; 8 bases agree with TRBD1. V dropped 4 bases and J dropped 8; count of bases not matched to a gene: 7. CDR3 length equals 14 residues. Germline CDR1 is SGHNT and CDR2 is YYREEE (reference sequence).

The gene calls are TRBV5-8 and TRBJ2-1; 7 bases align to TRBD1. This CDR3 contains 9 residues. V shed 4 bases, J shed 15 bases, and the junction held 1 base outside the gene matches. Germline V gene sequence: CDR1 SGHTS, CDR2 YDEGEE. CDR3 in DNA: TGTGCCAGCAGCGGGGACAGGTTCTTC. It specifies CASSGDRFF. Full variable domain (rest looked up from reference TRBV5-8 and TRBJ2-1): EAGVTQSPTHLIKTRGQQATLRCSPISGHTSVYWYQQALGLGLQFLLWYDEGEERNRGNFPPRFSGRQFPNYSSELNVNALELEDSALYLCASSGDRFFGPGTRLTVL.